These 20 T cell receptor delta chains were all obtained from the same sample, sequenced in a study of human gamma delta and Vdelta1 T cells. Their antigen targets remain unknown. TCRdb redid clone calling on the PCR reads using CATT. The data hold thousands of delta-chain clones, with almost 40% observed a single time. Sequenced material: Vdelta1 gamma-delta T cells from blood grown in culture (DOT cells). These TCRs come from a human donor in good health.

This clone was seen a few times. The chain carries TRDV1 and TRDJ3; 12 nucleotides line up with TRDD3. This CDR3 is 21 amino acids long. Germline V gene lookup returns CDR1 TSWWSYY and CDR2 QGS. V lost 4 bases and J lost 4; bases outside the gene matches: 14. The CDR3 is CALGVYLPPGGYAWDTRQMFF. The CDR3 DNA reads TGTGCTCTTGGGGTTTACCTTCCCCCTGGGGGATACGCTTGGGACACCCGACAGATGTTTTTC.

By sample fraction, this clone is medium-sized (0.01 to 0.1%). The rearrangement links TRDV1 to TRDJ1; TRDD3 aligns across 8 bases. The length of the CDR3 is 24 residues. Germline trimming cut 0 bases from V and 0 bases from J; bases unmatched to any gene: 27. Per germline, CDR1 TSWWSYY and CDR2 QGS. The CDR3 region has the DNA TGTGCTCTTGGGGAACTAAGACGCTTGTTTCCCGCGCGATACTGGGGGGCTTACACCGATAAACTCATCTTT. This codes for CALGELRRLFPARYWGAYTDKLIF.

In this sample, this clone turned up a few times. The chain couples TRDV1 to TRDJ1; possible D gene TRDD2, 6 bases. V was cut by 2 bases and J by 2 bases, with 18 bases left in between. This CDR3 is 17 amino acids long. The germline V gene encodes CDR1 TSWWSYY and CDR2 QGS. This chain's CDR3 is CALGELLLPALTDKLIF. CDR3 DNA sequence: TGTGCTCTTGGGGAATTGCTCCTACCGGCTCTGACCGATAAACTCATCTTT.

The V and J genes are TRDV1 and TRDJ1; 11 bases fit TRDD3. The CDR3 sequence is 21 residues long. CDR1 and CDR2 from the germline V gene are TSWWSYY and QGS. Trimming took 1 base from V and 4 from J; bases not matched to a gene: 20. CDR3 sequence: CALGEPSFLLLGDRGYDKLIF. CDR3 in DNA: TGTGCTCTTGGGGAACCGTCCTTCCTCTTACTGGGGGATAGGGGATACGATAAACTCATCTTT.

The rearrangement links TRDV1 to TRDJ1; D possibly corresponds to TRDD3 (7 bases). Germline lookup yields CDR1 TSWWSYY and CDR2 QGS. V was shortened by 5 bases and J by 1 base, with 32 bases between the two germline ends. This CDR3 contains 21 residues. The CDR3 here is CALGLFSFPPAGGRFTDKLIF. CDR3 DNA sequence: TGTGCTCTTGGGTTATTCTCCTTCCCACCCGCTGGGGGGAGATTCACCGATAAACTCATCTTT.

The chain employs TRDV1 and TRDJ1; 12 bases fit TRDD3. This CDR3 region has 23 residues. V shed 0 bases and J 2 bases; nucleotides not matched to a gene: 22. The germline V gene encodes CDR1 TSWWSYY and CDR2 QGS. The CDR3 here is CALGELGARMTGLGDTGTDKLIF. CDR3 nucleotides: TGTGCTCTTGGGGAACTAGGCGCGCGCATGACAGGACTGGGGGATACTGGGACCGATAAACTCATCTTT.

The rearrangement uses TRDV1 and TRDJ1, with D unresolved. V lost 1 base and J lost 0, with 15 bases in between. The germline CDR1 and CDR2 sequences are TSWWSYY and QGS. This CDR3 is 17 amino acids long. The CDR3 region has the DNA TGTGCTCTTGGGGAACAAGGCCTTACAGACGACACCGATAAACTCATCTTT. Translating gives CALGEQGLTDDTDKLIF.

This clone showed up just a few times. J is TRDJ1 and V is TRDV1; 11 bases fit TRDD3. V was pared by 4 bases and J by 0 bases, with 25 bases of the junction left unmatched. The CDR3 runs to 23 residues. Looked up from germline, CDR1 is TSWWSYY and CDR2 is QGS. CDR3 bases: TGTGCTCTTGGGGCGAAGAAAAACCTTCCTCCGTACTGGGGGATAGTTTACACCGATAAACTCATCTTT. This sequence encodes CALGAKKNLPPYWGIVYTDKLIF.

V usage is TRDV1 and J usage is TRDJ1, with D perhaps being TRDD2 or TRDD3 (6 bases each). Trimming took 1 base from V and 0 from J, leaving 24 bases between them. The CDR3 has 20 residues. Germline assignment: CDR1 TSWWSYY and CDR2 QGS. The CDR3 region has the DNA TGTGCTCTTGGGGAACCAAAATCTTCCTCCGGGGGAAAAAACACCGATAAACTCATCTTT. Amino acid sequence: CALGEPKSSSGGKNTDKLIF.

The chain has TRDV1 and TRDJ1, with 9 nucleotides matching TRDD3. The J segment lost 0 bases and the V segment lost 4 bases, leaving 21 bases of the junction unmatched. Per the germline V gene, CDR1 is TSWWSYY and CDR2 is QGS. The CDR3 consists of 21 residues. This CDR3 is CALGAIPRPRGYGGYTDKLIF. The CDR3 DNA reads TGTGCTCTTGGGGCCATACCCCGCCCCCGGGGATACGGCGGGTACACCGATAAACTCATCTTT.

This chain connects TRDV1 to TRDJ3; D possibly corresponds to TRDD3 (6 bases). The germline CDR1 and CDR2 sequences are TSWWSYY and QGS. CDR3 length: 19 residues. Between the trimmed V and J ends, which lost 2 bases and 2 bases, there was a span of 16 bases. CDR3 DNA sequence: TGTGCTCTTGGGGAAAAGGAGGGGGACACACCCTGGGACACCCGACAGATGTTTTTC. It codes for CALGEKEGDTPWDTRQMFF.

This clone has just a few counts. The chain employs TRDV1 and TRDJ1; TRDD3 aligns across 12 bases. The V gene end was trimmed by 0 bases and the J gene end by 2 bases; junction bases not matched to a gene: 16. CDR1 and CDR2 from the germline V gene are TSWWSYY and QGS. This CDR3 spans 21 amino acids. The CDR3 coding sequence is TGTGCTCTTGGGGAACTCCCCCTACTAAACTGGGGGATACTTGAGACCGATAAACTCATCTTT. Translated: CALGELPLLNWGILETDKLIF.

Turning to this clone: In the same sample, other DNA sequences code for this CDR3. The chain has TRDV1 and TRDJ3; 9 bases line up with TRDD3. The junction had 28 bases not matched to a gene; V was cut back by 0 bases and J by 1 base. CDR1 is TSWWSYY, CDR2 QGS, per germline. This CDR3 is built from 27 residues. In DNA form, the CDR3 reads TGTGCTCTTGGGGAACTTAGTACTCCCTTATCTAATGTACTGGGGGAAAAACGATCCTGGGACACCCGACAGATGTTTTTC. As protein: CALGELSTPLSNVLGEKRSWDTRQMFF.

By proportion, this clone is medium-sized. The genes are TRDV1 and TRDJ1, with D possibly TRDD3 on 6 matching bases. V lost 2 bases to trimming and J lost 8 bases, with 33 bases between them. The length of the CDR3 is 20 residues. Germline V gives CDR1 TSWWSYY, CDR2 QGS. CDR3 in amino acids: CALGERGGTATGPVDQKLIF. CDR3 nucleotides: TGTGCTCTTGGGGAAAGGGGGGGGACGGCTACTGGGCCTGTTGACCAGAAACTCATCTTT.

The chain is built from TRDV1 and TRDJ4; 12 bases align to TRDD3. Germline V gene sequence: CDR1 TSWWSYY, CDR2 QGS. The J segment lost 4 bases and the V segment lost 3 bases, leaving 27 bases of the junction unmatched. The CDR3 is 22 residues long. CDR3 bases: TGTGCTCTTGGGGATCATTCCCGCTCCATCCTAAACTGGGGGATACTTCCCCTACCCCTGATCTTT. Protein: CALGDHSRSILNWGILPLPLIF.

In this sample, this clone turned up a few times. This rearrangement joins TRDV2 to TRDJ1; tentatively, D is TRDD3 (6 bases). This CDR3 spans 20 amino acids. V lost 3 bases and J 1 base, leaving 29 bases between the germline ends. Germline lookup yields CDR1 GEAIGNYY and CDR2 EKD. The chain's CDR3 is CACDPNPNPPLTGFTDKLIF. The CDR3 nucleotides read TGTGCCTGTGACCCCAACCCGAATCCCCCCCTTACTGGGTTCACCGATAAACTCATCTTT.

V is TRDV1 and J is TRDJ1; 7 bases align to TRDD2. V lost 3 bases, J lost 8 bases, and 18 bases stayed unmatched. Looked up from germline, CDR1 is TSWWSYY and CDR2 is QGS. CDR3 length: 17 residues. CDR3 loop: CALGEPFPTMVEGKLIF. The CDR3 nucleotides are TGTGCTCTTGGGGAGCCTTTTCCTACGATGGTGGAAGGGAAACTCATCTTT.

V usage is TRDV1 and J usage is TRDJ2; no firm D call. CDR3 length: 20 residues. V was pared by 3 bases and J by 8 bases, with 31 bases between. Germline V gene lookup returns CDR1 TSWWSYY and CDR2 QGS. The CDR3 DNA is TGTGCTCTTGGGGATTTCCGGAGCCGGGTTCCCGGGAGGAGTTCGGCACAACTCTTCTTT. Translated: CALGDFRSRVPGRSSAQLFF.

This clone was detected only a few times. The chain carries TRDV1 and TRDJ1; 9 bases align to TRDD3. The CDR3 sequence is 20 residues long. From germline, CDR1 is TSWWSYY and CDR2 QGS. J was trimmed by 3 bases and V by 1 base; bases with no gene match: 18. CDR3 bases: TGTGCTCTTGGGGAACCAACGTTTGGGGCCTGGGGGATCGTTCCCGATAAACTCATCTTT. Translation gives CALGEPTFGAWGIVPDKLIF.

Note on this clone: A much larger clone sits a single nucleotide away, making a read error possible. The chain links TRDV1 to TRDJ1, with 7 bases that match TRDD3. The junction had 11 bases not matched to a gene; V was cut back by 1 base and J by 0 bases. Germline-derived CDR1 and CDR2 are TSWWSYY and QGS. The CDR3 runs to 18 residues. The CDR3 is CALGERWLPWGDTDKLIF. CDR3 DNA sequence: TGTGCTCTTGGGGAACGATGGCTTCCCTGGGGGGACACCGATAAACTCATCTTT.